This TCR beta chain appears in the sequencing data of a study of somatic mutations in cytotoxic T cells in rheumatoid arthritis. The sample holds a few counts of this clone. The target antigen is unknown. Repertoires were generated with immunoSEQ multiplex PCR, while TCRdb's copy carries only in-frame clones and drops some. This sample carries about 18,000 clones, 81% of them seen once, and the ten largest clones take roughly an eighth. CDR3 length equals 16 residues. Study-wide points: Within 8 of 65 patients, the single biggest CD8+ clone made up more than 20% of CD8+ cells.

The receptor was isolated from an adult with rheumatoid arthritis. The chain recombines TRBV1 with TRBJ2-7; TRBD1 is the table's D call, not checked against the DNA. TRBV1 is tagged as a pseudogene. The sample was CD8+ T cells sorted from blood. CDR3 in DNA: TGCACCAGCAGCCAAGTCCCCGGGACAGGGGGTGAAGAGCAGTACTTC. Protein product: CTSSQVPGTGGEEQYF.